This is a list of T cell receptor beta chains from one sample in a study of blood T cell repertoires in COVID-19. The repertoire was sequenced with immunoSEQ multiplex PCR; TCRdb's copy has only in-frame clones and lacks some. The profile shows about 400,000 clones, more than 70% of them singletons. Input material: peripheral blood. The receptors derive from a man aged 35-49 years with acute or convalescent COVID-19. CDR3s include the opening cysteine and the closing phenylalanine or tryptophan. Fields, in order: clone size, J gene, V gene, D gene, CDR3 protein, CDR3 DNA. The D gene is left open where the match is weak. The size of a clone is reported for some rows only, either as once, few or many, or as a class for expanded clones.

clone_size: -
j_call: TRBJ2-5
v_call: TRBV5-6
d_call: -
cdr3_aa: CASSLVYQETQYF
cdr3_nt: TGTGCCAGCAGCTTGGTCTACCAAGAGACCCAGTACTTC

clone_size: -
j_call: TRBJ2-2
v_call: TRBV27
d_call: TRBD2
cdr3_aa: CASSSGLAMNTGELFF
cdr3_nt: TGTGCCAGCAGTTCTGGACTAGCGATGAACACCGGGGAGCTGTTTTTT

clone_size: -
j_call: TRBJ1-4
v_call: TRBV7-8
d_call: -
cdr3_aa: CASSPSGVENEKLFF
cdr3_nt: TGTGCCAGCAGCCCATCGGGGGTAGAAAATGAAAAACTGTTTTTT

clone_size: -
j_call: TRBJ1-2
v_call: TRBV28
d_call: TRBD1
cdr3_aa: CASSTTGVKVYGYTF
cdr3_nt: TGTGCCAGCAGCACCACAGGGGTAAAGGTCTATGGCTACACCTTC

clone_size: -
j_call: TRBJ2-7
v_call: TRBV27
d_call: TRBD2
cdr3_aa: CASKTSGRDEQYF
cdr3_nt: TGTGCCAGCAAAACCAGCGGGAGGGACGAGCAGTACTTC

clone_size: once
j_call: TRBJ1-5
v_call: TRBV28
d_call: -
cdr3_aa: CASSWAGTNNQPQHF
cdr3_nt: TGTGCCAGCAGTTGGGCAGGGACAAACAATCAGCCCCAGCATTTT

clone_size: -
j_call: TRBJ2-7
v_call: TRBV5-1
d_call: -
cdr3_aa: CASSPEPGTYEQYF
cdr3_nt: TGCGCCAGCAGCCCGGAGCCAGGGACCTACGAGCAGTACTTC

clone_size: -
j_call: TRBJ2-1
v_call: TRBV12-3/TRBV12-4
d_call: TRBD1
cdr3_aa: CASRETGGNEQFF
cdr3_nt: TGTGCCAGCAGAGAGACAGGGGGGAATGAGCAGTTCTTC

clone_size: -
j_call: TRBJ2-2
v_call: TRBV7-9
d_call: -
cdr3_aa: CASSLAQVAGELFF
cdr3_nt: TGTGCCAGCAGCTTGGCGCAGGTGGCCGGGGAGCTGTTTTTT

clone_size: -
j_call: TRBJ1-3
v_call: TRBV19
d_call: TRBD1
cdr3_aa: CASSPGQGTTIYF
cdr3_nt: TGTGCCAGTAGTCCCGGACAGGGGACCACCATATATTTT

clone_size: -
j_call: TRBJ2-1
v_call: TRBV27
d_call: -
cdr3_aa: CASSLSGVGQFF
cdr3_nt: TGTGCCAGCAGTTTATCAGGGGTCGGACAGTTCTTC

clone_size: -
j_call: TRBJ2-1
v_call: TRBV5-1
d_call: -
cdr3_aa: CASSLAGSGPHEQFF
cdr3_nt: TGCGCCAGCAGCTTGGCCGGTAGTGGTCCGCATGAGCAGTTCTTC

clone_size: once
j_call: TRBJ2-2
v_call: TRBV2
d_call: TRBD1
cdr3_aa: CANRGSGELFF
cdr3_nt: TGTGCCAACAGGGGCTCCGGGGAGCTGTTTTTT

clone_size: -
j_call: TRBJ2-7
v_call: TRBV5-5
d_call: -
cdr3_aa: CASSLELRGAEQYF
cdr3_nt: TGTGCCAGCAGCTTGGAGCTTCGCGGAGCCGAGCAGTACTTC

clone_size: -
j_call: TRBJ2-1
v_call: TRBV4-1
d_call: TRBD2
cdr3_aa: CASSQGTSGRLFPGHEQFF
cdr3_nt: TGCGCCAGCAGCCAAGGGACTAGCGGGAGACTCTTCCCAGGCCATGAGCAGTTCTTC

clone_size: -
j_call: TRBJ1-1
v_call: TRBV29-1
d_call: TRBD1
cdr3_aa: CSARRQGVGAFF
cdr3_nt: TGCAGCGCGAGGAGACAGGGGGTAGGTGCTTTCTTT

clone_size: -
j_call: TRBJ2-3
v_call: TRBV7-6
d_call: TRBD2
cdr3_aa: CASSQGLAVITDTQYF
cdr3_nt: TGTGCCAGCAGCCAAGGACTAGCGGTAATCACAGATACGCAGTATTTT

clone_size: once
j_call: TRBJ2-7
v_call: TRBV7-9
d_call: -
cdr3_aa: CASSSWTGTYEQYF
cdr3_nt: TGTGCCAGCAGCTCCTGGACTGGGACCTACGAGCAGTACTTC

clone_size: -
j_call: TRBJ2-3
v_call: TRBV7-2
d_call: -
cdr3_aa: CASSPWGGTDTQYF
cdr3_nt: TGTGCCAGCTCACCATGGGGAGGCACAGATACGCAGTATTTT

clone_size: -
j_call: TRBJ2-6
v_call: TRBV7-8
d_call: -
cdr3_aa: CASSSSPGTTISGANVLTF
cdr3_nt: TGTGCCAGCAGCTCTAGCCCCGGGACAACGATCTCTGGGGCCAACGTCCTGACTTTC

clone_size: -
j_call: TRBJ2-1
v_call: TRBV4-3
d_call: TRBD1
cdr3_aa: CASSQPPGGQGTNEQFF
cdr3_nt: TGCGCCAGCAGCCAACCTCCAGGGGGACAGGGCACCAATGAGCAGTTCTTC

clone_size: -
j_call: TRBJ1-2
v_call: TRBV5-8
d_call: -
cdr3_aa: CASSRRRSGSGYTF
cdr3_nt: TGTGCCAGCAGCCGCCGTCGTTCGGGAAGCGGCTACACCTTC

clone_size: -
j_call: TRBJ1-2
v_call: TRBV20-1
d_call: -
cdr3_aa: CSASPRIGYTF
cdr3_nt: TGCAGTGCTAGCCCCAGGATAGGCTACACCTTC

clone_size: -
j_call: TRBJ2-1
v_call: TRBV5-1
d_call: -
cdr3_aa: CASSLGLGDSDEQFF
cdr3_nt: TGCGCCAGCAGCTTGGGACTAGGCGACTCGGATGAGCAGTTCTTC

clone_size: -
j_call: TRBJ1-4
v_call: TRBV7-9
d_call: -
cdr3_aa: CASSLGESTNEKLFF
cdr3_nt: TGTGCCAGCAGCTTAGGAGAGTCAACTAATGAAAAACTGTTTTTT

clone_size: -
j_call: TRBJ2-7
v_call: TRBV28
d_call: TRBD1
cdr3_aa: CASRTRTGVPNYEQYF
cdr3_nt: TGTGCCAGCAGGACCAGGACAGGGGTACCCAACTACGAGCAGTACTTC

clone_size: -
j_call: TRBJ2-5
v_call: TRBV11-3
d_call: TRBD1
cdr3_aa: CASSLGGQEETQYF
cdr3_nt: TGTGCCAGCAGCTTAGGCGGACAGGAAGAGACCCAGTACTTC

clone_size: -
j_call: TRBJ1-1
v_call: TRBV27
d_call: -
cdr3_aa: CASSSSGRRTEAFF
cdr3_nt: TGTGCCAGCAGTTCATCAGGGAGGAGAACTGAAGCTTTCTTT

clone_size: -
j_call: TRBJ2-2
v_call: TRBV19
d_call: -
cdr3_aa: CASSTRVNTGELFF
cdr3_nt: TGTGCCAGTAGTACCAGGGTTAACACCGGGGAGCTGTTTTTT

clone_size: -
j_call: TRBJ2-1
v_call: TRBV27
d_call: TRBD2
cdr3_aa: CASSLLAGGPHEQFF
cdr3_nt: TGTGCCAGCAGTTTGTTGGCGGGAGGGCCCCATGAGCAGTTCTTC

clone_size: once
j_call: TRBJ2-5
v_call: TRBV5-1
d_call: TRBD2
cdr3_aa: CASSASGGRETQYF
cdr3_nt: TGCGCCAGCAGCGCGTCGGGAGGGCGGGAGACCCAGTACTTC

clone_size: -
j_call: TRBJ2-7
v_call: TRBV4-1
d_call: -
cdr3_aa: CASSQGGVFEQYF
cdr3_nt: TGCGCCAGCAGCCAAGGGGGGGTGTTCGAGCAGTACTTC

clone_size: -
j_call: TRBJ2-4
v_call: TRBV4-1
d_call: -
cdr3_aa: CASSPPGSAKNIQYF
cdr3_nt: TGCGCCAGCAGCCCCCCGGGATCCGCCAAAAACATTCAGTACTTC

clone_size: -
j_call: TRBJ1-2
v_call: TRBV4-3
d_call: TRBD1
cdr3_aa: CASSQDPGQSYGYTF
cdr3_nt: TGCGCCAGCAGCCAGGATCCGGGACAGTCATATGGCTACACCTTC